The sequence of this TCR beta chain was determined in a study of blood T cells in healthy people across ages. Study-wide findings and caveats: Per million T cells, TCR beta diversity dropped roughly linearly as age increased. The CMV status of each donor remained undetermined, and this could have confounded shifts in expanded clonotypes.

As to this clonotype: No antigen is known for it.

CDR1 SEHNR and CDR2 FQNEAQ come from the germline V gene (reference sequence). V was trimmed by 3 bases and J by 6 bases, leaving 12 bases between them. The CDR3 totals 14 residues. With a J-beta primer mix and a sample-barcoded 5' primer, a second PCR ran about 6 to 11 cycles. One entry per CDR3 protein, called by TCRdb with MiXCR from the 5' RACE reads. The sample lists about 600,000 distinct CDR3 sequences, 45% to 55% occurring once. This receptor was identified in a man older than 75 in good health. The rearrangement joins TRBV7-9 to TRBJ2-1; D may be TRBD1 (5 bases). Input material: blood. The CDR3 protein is CASSFFREGNEQFF. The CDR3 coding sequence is TGTGCCAGCAGCTTTTTCAGGGAAGGCAATGAGCAGTTCTTC. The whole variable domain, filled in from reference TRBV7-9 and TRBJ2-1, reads DTGVSQNPRHKITKRGQNVTFRCDPISEHNRLYWYRQTLGQGPEFLTYFQNEAQLEKSRLLSDRFSAERPKGSFSTLEIQRTEQGDSAMYLCASSFFREGNEQFFGPGTRLTVL.